The 19 T cell receptor beta chains below were found in one sample sequenced in a study of identical twins (dated by TCRdb to 2016 to 2018). The library was prepared using 5' RACE. Sequencing took place on an Illumina HiSeq 2000. Clones were called with MiXCR by TCRdb after fastp trimmed the public reads at Q25, and only in-frame beta chains were retained. For every CDR3 protein sequence, its rows merge into one entry that carries the most common genes and DNA. The sample table holds roughly 1,500,000 distinct CDR3 sequences, of which less than 35% were seen once. The top ten clonotypes cover 0.27% of the sample. Sequenced input: cord blood. Every receptor here comes from a newborn girl in good health.

This chain links TRBV20-1 with TRBJ1-5; D remains unclear. V lost 4 bases, J lost 6 bases, and 13 bases lay in between. Germline V gene data show CDR1 as DFQATT and CDR2 as SNEGSKA (reference sequence). The CDR3 has 13 amino acids. The CDR3 spells CSAIKGWGQPQHF. CDR3 coding DNA: TGCAGTGCTATCAAGGGTTGGGGTCAGCCCCAGCATTTT.

The CDR3 sequence: CASSTTGSYNEQYF. For the CDR3, the DNA is TGTGCCAGCAGCACTACTGGCTCCTACAATGAGCAGTACTTC. The chain uses TRBV7-8 and TRBJ2-1; D unresolved. The assigned J gene may be wrong: the sequence end matches TRBJ2-7 better. The CDR3 runs 14 residues. Germline V gene lookup returns CDR1 SGHVS and CDR2 FQNEAQ.

This clonotype turned up a few times. The DNA of the CDR3 is TGCAGTGCTAGAGTACAGTATAGCAATCAGCCCCAGCATTTT. Amino acid sequence: CSARVQYSNQPQHF. The V gene is TRBV20-1, the J gene TRBJ1-5, with D hard to call. CDR3 size: 14 residues. The ends were cut back, 1 base at V and 0 bases at J, with 7 bases in the middle. Germline assignment: CDR1 DFQATT and CDR2 SNEGSKA (reference sequence).

This clonotype has more than one count but fewer than ten. This chain uses TRBV7-9 with TRBJ1-2; perhaps TRBD1 as D (6 bases). The CDR3 is made up of 13 amino acids. Germline V gene data show CDR1 as SEHNR and CDR2 as FQNEAQ (reference sequence). The V and J ends lost 5 bases and 8 bases respectively, with 15 bases between them. The CDR3 loop is CASSRPSGGGYTF. CDR3 coding DNA: TGTGCCAGCAGCCGCCCTTCTGGGGGCGGCTACACCTTC.

This chain connects TRBV2 to TRBJ1-1, with a tentative D call TRBD1 (5 bases). The CDR3 runs to 15 residues. Trimming removed 7 bases at V and 2 bases at J, with 17 bases between. Germline V gene data show CDR1 as SNHLY and CDR2 as FYNNEI. CDR3 in amino acids: CASNTAGGKNTEAFF. Written as DNA, the CDR3 is TGTGCCAGCAATACGGCGGGGGGGAAAAACACTGAAGCTTTCTTT.

CDR3 amino acids: CASSGREVFF. In DNA form, the CDR3 reads TGTGCCAGCAGTGGGAGGGAGGTGTTCTTC. The V call is TRBV25-1, the J call TRBJ2-1; D perhaps matches TRBD2 (6 bases). The CDR3 is 10 residues long. The germline V gene encodes CDR1 MGHDK and CDR2 SYGVNS. The V gene lost 4 bases and the J gene lost 15 bases, with 10 bases spanning the gap.

This chain connects TRBV28 to TRBJ1-6; 7 bases agree with TRBD1. The CDR3 contains 15 residues. The ends lost 6 bases at V and 6 bases at J; junction bases unmatched: 8. Germline values: CDR1 MDHEN, CDR2 SYDVKM. The CDR3 loop reads CASSSTDRINSPLHF. CDR3 sequence (DNA): TGTGCCAGCAGCTCTACGGACAGGATTAATTCACCCCTCCACTTT.

The chain joins TRBV7-9 to TRBJ2-1; 10 bases agree with TRBD2. After removal of 2 bases from V and 6 bases from J, the junction contained 4 bases not matched to a gene. CDR1 SEHNR and CDR2 FQNEAQ come from the germline V gene (reference sequence). This CDR3 region has 15 residues. The DNA of the CDR3 is TGTGCCAGCAGCTTATATAGCGGGAGGCGCAATGAGCAGTTCTTC. Translation gives CASSLYSGRRNEQFF.

This clonotype was seen a handful of times. This chain joins TRBV28 and TRBJ2-5, with D unclear. CDR1 and CDR2 from the germline V gene are MDHEN and SYDVKM. The CDR3 is 13 amino acids. V was shortened by 3 bases and J by 5 bases, with 10 bases between the two germline ends. The CDR3 sequence: CASSFNLGETQYF. The DNA for the CDR3 is TGTGCCAGCAGTTTCAACCTCGGGGAGACCCAGTACTTC.

V and J are TRBV5-1 and TRBJ2-7, with TRBD1 matching 7 bases. The J call may be incorrect, as the DNA end agrees better with TRBJ2-5. The germline CDR1 and CDR2 sequences are SGHRS and YFSETQ. The CDR3 sequence is 16 residues long. CDR3 protein: CASSLGDSVLFQTQYF. As DNA, the CDR3 is TGCGCCAGCAGCTTAGGGGACAGCGTTCTGTTTCAGACCCAGTACTTC.

This clonotype appeared a few times. The chain recombines TRBV27 with TRBJ2-3; 8 bases are a match to TRBD2. The CDR3 sequence is 14 residues long. CDR1 is MNHEY, CDR2 SMNVEV, per germline (reference sequence). V lost 2 bases, J lost 5 bases, and 3 bases stayed unmatched. CDR3 sequence (DNA): TGTGCCAGCAGTTTACTTAGCGGGAAAGATACGCAGTATTTT. Protein: CASSLLSGKDTQYF.

The sample holds a few counts of this clonotype. The rearrangement uses TRBV29-1 and TRBJ1-2, with D possibly being TRBD1 (6 bases). Germline CDR1 and CDR2: SQVTM and ANQGSEA. This CDR3 spans 14 amino acids. Trimming stripped 0 bases from V and 7 bases from J, with 15 bases between. CDR3 region: CSVEDGRGGFGYTF. Here the CDR3 DNA reads TGCAGCGTTGAAGATGGCAGGGGAGGGTTTGGCTACACCTTC.

The chain joins TRBV18 to TRBJ1-1; no definite D call. The CDR3 runs 14 residues. V shed 1 base and J shed 4 bases, with 10 bases lying between them. The V gene's germline CDR1 is KGHSH and CDR2 LQKENI. CDR3 amino acids: CASSPRESSTEAFF. The CDR3 DNA follows: TGTGCCAGCTCACCACGGGAGAGCAGCACTGAAGCTTTCTTT.

This chain uses TRBV5-8 with TRBJ2-3; TRBD2 matches at 8 bases. CDR3 size: 15 residues. The germline V gene has CDR1 SGHTS and CDR2 YDEGEE. V was clipped by 4 bases and J by 4 bases; unmatched bases: 8. CDR3 protein: CASSTRLAKPDTQYF. DNA of the CDR3: TGTGCCAGCAGCACCCGACTAGCGAAGCCAGATACGCAGTATTTT.

The chain recombines TRBV6-5 with TRBJ2-1, with D possibly being TRBD1 (7 bases). V was clipped by 0 bases and J by 4 bases, with 31 bases between them. Looked up from germline, CDR1 is MNHEY and CDR2 is SVGAGI. This CDR3 has 22 residues. CDR3 sequence (DNA): TGTGCCAGCAGTTACTCCAAAATCCCGGGACAGCGGGTCGTGGTTACATACAATGAGCAGTTCTTC. Its translation is CASSYSKIPGQRVVVTYNEQFF.

This clonotype was picked up many times. The chain uses TRBV10-3 and TRBJ1-4; D gene ambiguous. Between the trimmed V and J ends, which lost 3 bases and 5 bases, there was a span of 4 bases. The CDR3 totals 12 residues. Germline V gene sequence: CDR1 ENHRY, CDR2 SYGVKD. The chain's CDR3 is CAISDTNEKLFF. As DNA, the CDR3 is TGTGCCATCAGTGACACGAATGAAAAACTGTTTTTT.

The chain joins TRBV4-1 to TRBJ2-3; D is perhaps TRBD2 (6 bases). The V end was cut by 2 bases, the J end by 2 bases, with 11 bases between. The CDR3 loop spans 15 amino acids. Germline lookup yields CDR1 MGHRA and CDR2 YSYEKL. The CDR3, as DNA: TGCGCCAGCAGCCAACATCGGGGGTACACAGATACGCAGTATTTT. Translating it yields CASSQHRGYTDTQYF.

V usage is TRBV5-1 and J usage is TRBJ2-3, with 8 bases matching TRBD2. This CDR3 has 16 residues. V dropped 4 bases and J dropped 1; count of bases not matched to a gene: 8. Germline CDR1 reads SGHRS; CDR2 reads YFSETQ. Here the CDR3 reads CASSRLSGSRTDTQYF. The DNA for the CDR3 is TGCGCCAGCAGCCGACTGAGCGGGAGTCGCACAGATACGCAGTATTTT.

This clonotype has a handful of counts. The chain combines TRBV6-2 or TRBV6-3 with TRBJ2-7, with D perhaps TRBD2 (5 bases). Germline V gives CDR1 MNHEY, CDR2 SVGEGT. V was clipped by 5 bases and J by 0 bases, with 11 bases between them. CDR3 length equals 14 residues. As DNA, the CDR3 is TGTGCCAGCAGTGGGAGTCCGATCTCCTACGAGCAGTACTTC. As protein: CASSGSPISYEQYF.